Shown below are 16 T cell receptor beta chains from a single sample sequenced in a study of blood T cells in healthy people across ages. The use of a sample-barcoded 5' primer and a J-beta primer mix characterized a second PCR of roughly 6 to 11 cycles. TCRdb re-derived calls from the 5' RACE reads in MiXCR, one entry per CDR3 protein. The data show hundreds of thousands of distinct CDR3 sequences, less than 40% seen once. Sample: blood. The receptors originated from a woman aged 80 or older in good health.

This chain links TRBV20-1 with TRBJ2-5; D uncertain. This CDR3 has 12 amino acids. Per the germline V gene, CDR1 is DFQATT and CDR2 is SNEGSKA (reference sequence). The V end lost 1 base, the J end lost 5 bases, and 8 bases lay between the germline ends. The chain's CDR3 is CSARGLSETQYF. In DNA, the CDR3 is TGCAGTGCTAGAGGTTTGTCGGAGACCCAGTACTTC.

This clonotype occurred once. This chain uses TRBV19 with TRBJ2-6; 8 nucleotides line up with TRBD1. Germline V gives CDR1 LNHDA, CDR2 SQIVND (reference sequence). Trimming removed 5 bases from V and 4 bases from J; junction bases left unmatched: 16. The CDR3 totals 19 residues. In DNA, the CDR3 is TGTGCCAGTAGTTCCCAAGACAGGGGACGTTTCTCCGGGGCCAACGTCCTGACTTTC. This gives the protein CASSSQDRGRFSGANVLTF.

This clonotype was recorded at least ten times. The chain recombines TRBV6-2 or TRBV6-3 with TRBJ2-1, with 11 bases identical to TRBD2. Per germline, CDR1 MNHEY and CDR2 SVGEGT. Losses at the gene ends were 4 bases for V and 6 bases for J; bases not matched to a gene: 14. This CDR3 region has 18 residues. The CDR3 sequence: CASSSPSGGPRLPNEQFF. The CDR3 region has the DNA TGTGCCAGCAGTTCGCCTAGCGGGGGGCCCCGGTTACCCAATGAGCAGTTCTTC.

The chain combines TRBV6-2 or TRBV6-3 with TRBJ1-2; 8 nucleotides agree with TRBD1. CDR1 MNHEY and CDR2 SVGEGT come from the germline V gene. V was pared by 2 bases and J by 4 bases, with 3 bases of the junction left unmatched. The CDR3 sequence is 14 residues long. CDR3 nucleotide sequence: TGTGCCAGCAGTTACATCAGGGGGCTCTATGGCTACACCTTC. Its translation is CASSYIRGLYGYTF.

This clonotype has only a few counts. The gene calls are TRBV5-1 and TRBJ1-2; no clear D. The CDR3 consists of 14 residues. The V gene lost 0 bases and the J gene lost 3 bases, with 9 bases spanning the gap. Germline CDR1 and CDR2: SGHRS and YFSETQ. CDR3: CASSLDGVDYGYTF. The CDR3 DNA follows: TGCGCCAGCAGCTTGGACGGCGTCGACTATGGCTACACCTTC. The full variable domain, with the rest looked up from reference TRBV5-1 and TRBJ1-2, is KAGVTQTPRYLIKTRGQQVTLSCSPISGHRSVSWYQQTPGQGLQFLFEYFSETQRNKGNFPGRFSGRQFSNSRSEMNVSTLELGDSALYLCASSLDGVDYGYTFGSGTRLTVV.

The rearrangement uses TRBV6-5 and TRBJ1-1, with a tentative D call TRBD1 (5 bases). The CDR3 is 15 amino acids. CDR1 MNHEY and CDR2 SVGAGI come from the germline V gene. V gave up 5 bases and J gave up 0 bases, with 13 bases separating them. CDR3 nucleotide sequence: TGTGCCAGCAGTCCCAGGGCAGACATGAACACTGAAGCTTTCTTT. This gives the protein CASSPRADMNTEAFF.

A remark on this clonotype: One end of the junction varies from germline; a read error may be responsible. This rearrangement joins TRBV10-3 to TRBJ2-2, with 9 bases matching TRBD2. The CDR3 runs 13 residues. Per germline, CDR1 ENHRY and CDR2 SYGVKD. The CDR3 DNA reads TGTGCCATCAGAAGCGGGGGGACCGGGAAGCTGTTTTTT. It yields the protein CAIRSGGTGKLFF.

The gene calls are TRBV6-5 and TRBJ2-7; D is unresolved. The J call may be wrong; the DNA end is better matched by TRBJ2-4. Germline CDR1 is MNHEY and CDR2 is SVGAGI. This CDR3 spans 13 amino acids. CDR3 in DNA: TGTGCCAGCAGTTTCGGCAGAGAAAACATTCAGTACTTC. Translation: CASSFGRENIQYF.

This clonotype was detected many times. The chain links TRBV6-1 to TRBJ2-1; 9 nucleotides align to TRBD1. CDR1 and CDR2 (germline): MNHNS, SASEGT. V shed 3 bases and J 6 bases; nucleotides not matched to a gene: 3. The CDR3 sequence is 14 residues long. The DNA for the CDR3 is TGTGCCAGCAGTGAGGGACAGGGTGGCAATGAGCAGTTCTTC. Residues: CASSEGQGGNEQFF.

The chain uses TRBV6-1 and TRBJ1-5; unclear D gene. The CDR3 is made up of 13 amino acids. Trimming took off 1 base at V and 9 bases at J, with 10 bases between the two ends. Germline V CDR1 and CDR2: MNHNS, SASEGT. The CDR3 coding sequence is TGTGCCAGCAGTGAAGTCCGAGGTCGGCCCCAGCATTTT. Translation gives CASSEVRGRPQHF.

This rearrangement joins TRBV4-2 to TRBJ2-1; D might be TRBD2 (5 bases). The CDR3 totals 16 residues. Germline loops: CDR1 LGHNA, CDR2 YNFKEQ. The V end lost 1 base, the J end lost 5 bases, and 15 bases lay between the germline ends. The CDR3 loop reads CASSQVTRAINNEQFF. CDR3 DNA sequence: TGTGCCAGCAGCCAAGTAACGAGGGCGATTAACAATGAGCAGTTCTTC.

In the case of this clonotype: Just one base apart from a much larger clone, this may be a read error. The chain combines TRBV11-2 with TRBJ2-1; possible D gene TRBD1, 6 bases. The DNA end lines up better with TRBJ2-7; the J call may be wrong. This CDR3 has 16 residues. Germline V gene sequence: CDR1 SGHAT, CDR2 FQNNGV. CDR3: CASSLGQALSYNEQYF. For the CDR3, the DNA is TGTGCCAGCAGCTTAGGACAGGCTCTCTCCTACAATGAGCAGTACTTC.

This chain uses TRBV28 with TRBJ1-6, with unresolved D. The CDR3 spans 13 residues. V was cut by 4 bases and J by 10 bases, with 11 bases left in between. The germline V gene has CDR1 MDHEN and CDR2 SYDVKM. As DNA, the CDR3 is TGTGCCAGCAGTTCTGGGGTCCTATCACCCCTCCACTTT. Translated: CASSSGVLSPLHF.

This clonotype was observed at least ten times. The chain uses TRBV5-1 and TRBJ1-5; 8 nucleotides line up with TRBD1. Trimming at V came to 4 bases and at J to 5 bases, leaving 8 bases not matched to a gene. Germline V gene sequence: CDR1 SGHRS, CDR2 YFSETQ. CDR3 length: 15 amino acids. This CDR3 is CASSPTGDRDQPQHF. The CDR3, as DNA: TGCGCCAGCAGCCCGACAGGGGATCGGGATCAGCCCCAGCATTTT.

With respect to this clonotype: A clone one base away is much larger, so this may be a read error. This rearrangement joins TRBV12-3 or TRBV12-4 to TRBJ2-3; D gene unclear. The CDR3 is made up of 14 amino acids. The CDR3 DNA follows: TGTGCCAGCAGTCCCACAGTTACCACAGATACGGAGTATTTT. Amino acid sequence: CASSPTVTTDTEYF.

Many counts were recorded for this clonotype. CDR3 sequence: CASTTRGTGIKNEQFF. The CDR3 DNA reads TGTGCCAGCACCACCCGGGGGACAGGGATCAAAAATGAGCAGTTCTTC. This rearrangement joins TRBV25-1 to TRBJ2-1, with TRBD1 identical over 9 bases. J gave up 7 bases and V 7 bases, and 14 bases lay outside the gene matches. This CDR3 region has 16 residues. Germline-derived CDR1 and CDR2 are MGHDK and SYGVNS.